This TCR beta chain was captured by sequencing in a study of Ad26.COV2.S vaccination and SARS-CoV-2 variants. Study-wide context: Intramuscular Ad26.COV2.S doses were given once or twice, 56 days apart. Regarding the study as a whole: TCR breadth and depth analyses may have underestimated total T cell responses.

The assay was immunoSEQ multiplex PCR, and TCRdb's table has in-frame clones only and misses some. The sample includes about 350,000 clones, less than 90% of them seen just once. As concerns this clone: What it recognizes is unknown.

The treatment here: some 19 received Ad26.COV2.S at low or high dose, single or two shots; about 5 received placebo; per-sample allocation not given. Sample collection was performed on day 63 after the first vaccine or placebo injection. A Boston donor was an adult aged 18-55 years. The specimen was peripheral blood, collected in a trial of Ad26.COV2.S vaccine versus placebo. The sequence was obtained from a person between 18 and 60 years old who received the Ad26.COV2.S COVID-19 vaccine or a placebo.

The CDR3 loop is CASSSQTSGPYEQYF. In nucleotides, the CDR3 is TGTGCCAGCAGCTCGCAGACTAGCGGTCCCTACGAGCAGTACTTC. The chain couples TRBV7-2 to TRBJ2-7; 9 nucleotides line up with TRBD2. Trimming at V came to 4 bases and at J to 2 bases, leaving 6 bases not matched to a gene. CDR1 SGHTA and CDR2 FQGNSA come from the germline V gene. CDR3 length equals 15 residues. Full variable domain (missing parts from reference TRBV7-2 and TRBJ2-7): GAGVSQSPSNKVTEKGKDVELRCDPISGHTALYWYRQSLGQGLEFLIYFQGNSAPDKSGLPSDRFSAERTGGSVSTLTIQRTQQEDSAVYLCASSSQTSGPYEQYFGPGTRLTVT.